This TCR beta chain derives from a study of CD8+CD57+ T cells in acquired aplastic anemia. Study-wide results and caveats: Patients and controls shared fewer than 30 CD8+ CDR3 sequences.

Trimming removed 7 bases from V and 0 bases from J, with 13 bases in between. Per the germline V gene, CDR1 is SQVTM and CDR2 is ANQGSEA. This CDR3 contains 13 residues. The template for TCR beta VDJ and CDR3 sequence profiling was genomic DNA. TCRdb ran MiXCR on the reads and lists one entry per CDR3 protein. This table has 150,000 to 200,000 distinct CDR3 sequences, about three fifths appearing once. A remark on this clonotype: Antigen specificity is unknown.

The sequencing input was sorted CD4+, CD8+, or CD8+CD57+ T cells (not recorded which) from PBMCs. The receptor was isolated from a human donor with severe aplastic anemia or a healthy control (not recorded which). The V call is TRBV29-1, the J call TRBJ2-7; maybe TRBD2 (5 bases). CDR3: CSAPRGSSYEQYF. The CDR3 DNA follows: TGCAGCGCCCCCCGAGGGAGCTCCTACGAGCAGTACTTC.